The entry that follows covers one TCR beta chain sequence. What antigen it recognizes has not been identified. No per-base quality is available; no much larger clone lies one base away. Spanning cysteine to phenylalanine, the CDR3 consists of 16 amino acids. Only the CDR3 part of the read is kept: 48 bases, read in frame from the first base. CDR1 and CDR2 (MDHEN, SYDVKM) derive from the germline V gene. For this chain, trimming is 5 bases at the V end and 6 bases at the J end, and the number of junction bases without a gene match is 7. Participants in the prospective study were enrolled through a virtual design, were aged about 18 to 89 years, and lived in 20 to 30 United States geographic areas. In the prospective study, participants were assigned to cohorts based on the clinical history participants reported in a screening survey and a study questionnaire. In the prospective study, whole blood, serum and a nasopharyngeal or oropharyngeal swab were collected from each participant by mobile phlebotomists. Participants in the prospective study had the option to provide additional blood draws and questionnaires over a roughly two-month period. Blood samples from the prospective study were shipped frozen or at room temperature prior to DNA extraction.

These data come from a study of blood T cell repertoires in COVID-19 (dated by TCRdb to the early 2020s). Broadly, across the study: The collaborator samples originated in the United States, Italy and Spain and spanned the acute and convalescent phases of COVID-19. The prospective study material was composed of cDNA or gDNA derived from T cells, B-cell-depleted T cells, or PBMCs. The dataset comprised deeply sampled blood TCRbeta repertoires from subjects exposed to, actively infected with, or recovered from COVID-19. The repertoires were released in a freely available public database meant as a resource for research on the immune response to SARS-CoV-2. The samples were drawn from the first 160 participants of the ongoing ImmuneRACE study and from 1,254 subjects provided by 6 global collaborators. A de-identified subject ID, COVID-19 status, age in years and sex were almost always included in the sample metadata. Where HLA class I and class II types were available, the types were taken from metadata supplied by the sample provider, not from assay-based typing. The paper's findings and limits, for the study overall: The amount of clinical and demographic metadata varied by source and participant and was provided uncurated.

The immunoSEQ Assay, a bias-controlled multiplex PCR, was used to amplify TCRbeta CDR3 regions from genomic DNA. In the paper's pipeline: The number of nucleated cells in each sample was estimated from the amplification of reference gene primers within the assay. To quantify the absolute abundance of each unique TCRbeta CDR3 rearrangement, sequence reads were collapsed and filtered. Productive Simpson clonality was computed per sample as the square root of Simpson's diversity index over productive rearrangements. TCRdb retrieved this table from immuneACCESS and kept in-frame rearrangements only. Not all clones are present; in checked studies, unresolved V genes account for under half, and no reason is known for the remainder. V, J and clone size were drawn from that table, and D and trimming were deduced from the DNA. Recorded for this sample are about 400,000 clones; approximately 85% of them occurred a single time. The ten biggest clones cover approximately 2% of the sample.

Sequenced sample: PBMCs or T cells enriched from blood (not recorded which). Rearrangement joined TRBV28 to TRBJ2-1, and 13 bases in between align with TRBD2. The TCR originated in a middle-aged woman with acute COVID-19. Here is the DNA: TGTGCCAGCAGTACAACCGGACTAGCGGGGGTCAATGAGCAGTTCTTC. Its protein product is CASSTTGLAGVNEQFF.